This T cell receptor (beta chain) was captured by sequencing in a study of blood T cell repertoires in COVID-19. The wider study: Specimens from acute and convalescent COVID-19 originated in the United States, Italy and Spain. Sample material is recorded as cDNA or gDNA derived from T cells, B-cell-depleted T cells, or PBMCs.

Per the original methods: Estimation of nucleated cell counts relied on the amplification of reference gene primers. Method: immunoSEQ multiplex PCR; TCRdb's copy keeps in-frame clones and lacks some. The V and J calls and clone size are taken from that table; D and trimming were inferred from the DNA. The sample carries just under 60,000 clones, 70% to 90% recorded once. This CDR3 contains 16 residues. J gave up 6 bases and V 1 base, and 8 bases lay outside the gene matches. The germline V gene encodes CDR1 MGHRA and CDR2 YSYEKL. The clonotype was recovered from a man aged 60 to 75 with acute or convalescent COVID-19. Sequenced: peripheral blood. The V gene is TRBV4-1, the J gene TRBJ2-7; 11 bases fit TRBD2. CDR3 region: CASSQGEIAGGGEQYF. The CDR3 DNA is TGCGCCAGCAGCCAAGGCGAAATAGCGGGAGGGGGCGAGCAGTACTTC.